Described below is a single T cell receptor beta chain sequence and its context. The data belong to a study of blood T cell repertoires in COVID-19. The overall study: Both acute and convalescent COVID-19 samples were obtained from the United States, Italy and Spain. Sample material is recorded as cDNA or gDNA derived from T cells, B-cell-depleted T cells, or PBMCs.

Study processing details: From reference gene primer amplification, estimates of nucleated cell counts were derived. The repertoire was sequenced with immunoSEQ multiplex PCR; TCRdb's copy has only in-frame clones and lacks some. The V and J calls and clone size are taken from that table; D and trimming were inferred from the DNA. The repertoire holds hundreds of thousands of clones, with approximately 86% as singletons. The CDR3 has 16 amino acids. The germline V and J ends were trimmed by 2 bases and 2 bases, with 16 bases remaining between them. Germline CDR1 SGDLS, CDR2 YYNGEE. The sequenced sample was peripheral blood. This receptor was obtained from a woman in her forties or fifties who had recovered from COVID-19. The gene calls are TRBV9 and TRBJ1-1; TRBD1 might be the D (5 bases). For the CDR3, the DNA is TGTGCCAGCAGCGTTGGAGGGGTAGGCGGAAACACTGAAGCTTTCTTT. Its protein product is CASSVGGVGGNTEAFF.